These T cell receptor beta chains were read from a single sample in a study of shared clonotypes between healthy human individuals. Sequenced by immunoSEQ multiplex PCR; TCRdb stores in-frame clones only, minus some. The data show about 110,000 clones, under 70% seen once. Sequences were obtained from memory CD8+ T cells sorted from blood. These receptors were collected from a woman aged 30 to 39 in good health. Both conserved end residues are part of each CDR3. Fields, in order: V gene, D gene, clone size, J gene, CDR3 protein, CDR3 DNA. The D gene is left open where the match is weak. Size tells how often a clone was seen (once, few, many) or the class of an expanded clone, and some rows leave it out.

v_gene: TRBV25-1
d_gene: .
abundance: .
j_gene: TRBJ1-5
CDR3aa: CASSDTLNGNQPQHF
CDR3nt: TGTGCCAGCAGTGATACCCTCAACGGGAATCAGCCCCAGCATTTT

v_gene: TRBV28
d_gene: .
abundance: few
j_gene: TRBJ1-3
CDR3aa: CASSSGGSSGNTIYF
CDR3nt: TGTGCCAGCAGTTCCGGGGGCAGCTCTGGAAACACCATATATTTT

v_gene: TRBV19
d_gene: .
abundance: .
j_gene: TRBJ1-1
CDR3aa: CASSLDRDTEAFF
CDR3nt: TGTGCCAGTAGTCTCGACCGGGACACTGAAGCTTTCTTT

v_gene: TRBV7-9
d_gene: .
abundance: .
j_gene: TRBJ1-2
CDR3aa: CASSRRAGIPYGYTF
CDR3nt: TGTGCCAGCAGCCGACGGGCCGGGATACCCTATGGCTACACCTTC

v_gene: TRBV2
d_gene: .
abundance: few
j_gene: TRBJ1-2
CDR3aa: CASRTDRAANYGYTF
CDR3nt: TGTGCCAGCAGGACGGACCGAGCAGCTAACTATGGCTACACCTTC

v_gene: TRBV5-1
d_gene: .
abundance: .
j_gene: TRBJ2-7
CDR3aa: CASSLVMRDRPWTKHIYYEQYF
CDR3nt: TGCGCCAGCAGCCTAGTGATGCGCGACAGGCCTTGGACGAAACACATCTACTACGAGCAGTACTTC

v_gene: TRBV4-1
d_gene: TRBD2
abundance: .
j_gene: TRBJ2-1
CDR3aa: CASSQAGSGRAWSYNEQFF
CDR3nt: TGCGCCAGCAGCCAAGCGGGAAGCGGGAGGGCCTGGTCCTACAATGAGCAGTTCTTC

v_gene: TRBV6-4
d_gene: .
abundance: few
j_gene: TRBJ2-5
CDR3aa: CASAQGVGSQETQYF
CDR3nt: TGTGCCAGCGCCCAGGGCGTGGGAAGCCAAGAGACCCAGTACTTC

v_gene: TRBV19
d_gene: .
abundance: .
j_gene: TRBJ2-7
CDR3aa: CASSSFRGPYEQYF
CDR3nt: TGTGCCAGTAGTAGCTTCAGGGGCCCCTACGAGCAGTACTTC

v_gene: TRBV7-8
d_gene: .
abundance: .
j_gene: TRBJ1-1
CDR3aa: CASSLGRVPTEAFF
CDR3nt: TGTGCCAGCAGCTTGGGGCGGGTCCCCACTGAAGCTTTCTTT

v_gene: TRBV19
d_gene: .
abundance: .
j_gene: TRBJ2-3
CDR3aa: CASGEVAASTDTQYF
CDR3nt: TGTGCCAGTGGAGAGGTAGCGGCATCCACAGATACGCAGTATTTT

v_gene: TRBV5-1
d_gene: TRBD1
abundance: .
j_gene: TRBJ1-6
CDR3aa: CASRLGTENSPLHF
CDR3nt: TGCGCCAGCAGGCTGGGGACAGAGAATTCACCCCTCCACTTT

v_gene: TRBV6-6
d_gene: .
abundance: .
j_gene: TRBJ2-5
CDR3aa: CASRKTGAAETQYF
CDR3nt: TGTGCCAGCAGAAAGACAGGTGCGGCTGAGACCCAGTACTTC

v_gene: TRBV7-2
d_gene: TRBD2
abundance: few
j_gene: TRBJ2-3
CDR3aa: CASSRDYLATDTQYF
CDR3nt: TGTGCCAGCAGTCGGGACTACCTAGCCACAGATACGCAGTATTTT

v_gene: TRBV27
d_gene: .
abundance: .
j_gene: TRBJ2-7
CDR3aa: CASSLFGASYEQYF
CDR3nt: TGTGCCAGCAGTTTATTTGGGGCGTCCTACGAGCAGTACTTC

v_gene: TRBV5-6
d_gene: .
abundance: .
j_gene: TRBJ2-7
CDR3aa: CASSLESLGVRREQYF
CDR3nt: TGTGCCAGCAGCTTGGAGAGCTTGGGCGTTCGGCGCGAGCAGTACTTC

v_gene: TRBV28
d_gene: TRBD1
abundance: many
j_gene: TRBJ2-7
CDR3aa: CASRRKGASNEQYF
CDR3nt: TGTGCCAGCAGAAGAAAGGGGGCGTCCAACGAGCAGTACTTC

v_gene: TRBV5-6
d_gene: .
abundance: .
j_gene: TRBJ2-7
CDR3aa: CASSSWIGGEQYF
CDR3nt: TGTGCCAGCAGCTCCTGGATTGGGGGCGAGCAGTACTTC

v_gene: TRBV5-8
d_gene: .
abundance: .
j_gene: TRBJ2-7
CDR3aa: CASSIEAFLWTYEQYF
CDR3nt: TGTGCCAGCAGCATAGAAGCCTTCCTGTGGACCTACGAGCAGTACTTC

v_gene: TRBV5-5
d_gene: .
abundance: .
j_gene: TRBJ1-2
CDR3aa: CASSLRLKWVYGYTF
CDR3nt: TGTGCCAGCAGCTTACGGTTGAAGTGGGTCTATGGCTACACCTTC

v_gene: TRBV5-4
d_gene: .
abundance: few
j_gene: TRBJ1-5
CDR3aa: CASSLGPPVNSNQPQHF
CDR3nt: TGTGCCAGCAGCTTGGGGCCTCCAGTGAATAGCAATCAGCCCCAGCATTTT

v_gene: TRBV27
d_gene: TRBD2
abundance: .
j_gene: TRBJ2-3
CDR3aa: CASSPKRERVDTQYF
CDR3nt: TGTGCCAGCAGTCCAAAGCGGGAAAGGGTAGATACGCAGTATTTT

v_gene: TRBV25-1
d_gene: .
abundance: few
j_gene: TRBJ2-3
CDR3aa: CASSESEESTDTQYF
CDR3nt: TGTGCCAGCAGTGAATCTGAGGAGAGCACAGATACGCAGTATTTT

v_gene: TRBV13
d_gene: .
abundance: .
j_gene: TRBJ1-1
CDR3aa: CASSPRTARMNTEAFF
CDR3nt: TGTGCCAGCAGCCCCCGGACAGCCAGAATGAACACTGAAGCTTTCTTT

v_gene: TRBV6-5
d_gene: TRBD1
abundance: .
j_gene: TRBJ1-1
CDR3aa: CASSYLGQGRTEAFF
CDR3nt: TGTGCCAGCAGTTACCTGGGACAGGGGCGCACTGAAGCTTTCTTT

v_gene: TRBV25-1
d_gene: .
abundance: .
j_gene: TRBJ2-1
CDR3aa: CASSSERASYNEQFF
CDR3nt: TGTGCCAGCAGTTCTGAGCGGGCCTCCTACAATGAGCAGTTCTTC

v_gene: TRBV18
d_gene: TRBD1
abundance: .
j_gene: TRBJ2-7
CDR3aa: CASSGRDRGSYEQYF
CDR3nt: TGTGCCAGCTCAGGCCGGGACAGGGGCTCCTACGAGCAGTACTTC

v_gene: TRBV11-2
d_gene: .
abundance: .
j_gene: TRBJ1-1
CDR3aa: CASSSYNTEAFF
CDR3nt: TGTGCCAGCAGCAGCTATAACACTGAAGCTTTCTTT

v_gene: TRBV6-1
d_gene: .
abundance: few
j_gene: TRBJ1-1
CDR3aa: CASSEWKGDEAFF
CDR3nt: TGTGCCAGCAGTGAATGGAAAGGGGATGAAGCTTTCTTT

v_gene: TRBV27
d_gene: .
abundance: few
j_gene: TRBJ1-5
CDR3aa: CASSLLGGNQPQHF
CDR3nt: TGTGCCAGCAGTTTACTTGGGGGTAATCAGCCCCAGCATTTT

v_gene: TRBV6-4
d_gene: .
abundance: .
j_gene: TRBJ1-2
CDR3aa: CASSPGAADNYGYTF
CDR3nt: TGTGCCAGCAGCCCGGGGGCAGCGGATAACTATGGCTACACCTTC

v_gene: TRBV25-1
d_gene: TRBD2
abundance: .
j_gene: TRBJ2-5
CDR3aa: CASSEPGLAGEETQYF
CDR3nt: TGTGCCAGCAGTGAGCCCGGACTAGCGGGAGAAGAGACCCAGTACTTC

v_gene: TRBV28
d_gene: .
abundance: .
j_gene: TRBJ2-7
CDR3aa: CASSIGSTFHEQYF
CDR3nt: TGTGCCAGCAGTATCGGATCTACCTTTCACGAGCAGTACTTC

v_gene: TRBV6-1
d_gene: .
abundance: .
j_gene: TRBJ2-1
CDR3aa: CASSEMDPSTNEQFF
CDR3nt: TGTGCCAGCAGTGAAATGGACCCGAGTACCAATGAGCAGTTCTTC

v_gene: TRBV7-9
d_gene: TRBD2
abundance: many
j_gene: TRBJ2-5
CDR3aa: CASSLATSGSFEETQYF
CDR3nt: TGTGCCAGCAGCTTAGCGACTAGCGGGAGTTTCGAAGAGACCCAGTACTTC

v_gene: TRBV4-1
d_gene: TRBD1
abundance: few
j_gene: TRBJ1-2
CDR3aa: CASSQGQGTNYGYTF
CDR3nt: TGCGCCAGCAGCCAAGGACAGGGAACTAACTATGGCTACACCTTC

v_gene: TRBV7-9
d_gene: TRBD2
abundance: .
j_gene: TRBJ2-7
CDR3aa: CASSLWGWTSGDYEQYF
CDR3nt: TGTGCCAGCAGCCTGTGGGGCTGGACTAGCGGAGACTACGAGCAGTACTTC

v_gene: TRBV18
d_gene: TRBD2
abundance: few
j_gene: TRBJ2-3
CDR3aa: CASSPAGTSGRYTQYF
CDR3nt: TGTGCCAGCTCACCAGCCGGGACTAGCGGGAGGTATACGCAGTATTTT

v_gene: TRBV28
d_gene: .
abundance: .
j_gene: TRBJ1-2
CDR3aa: CASSFSQGVVYGYTF
CDR3nt: TGTGCCAGCAGTTTTTCGCAAGGGGTGGTGTATGGCTACACCTTC

v_gene: TRBV29-1
d_gene: .
abundance: once
j_gene: TRBJ2-6
CDR3aa: CSVVFQLIQSRANVLTF
CDR3nt: TGCAGCGTTGTGTTCCAACTAATACAAAGTCGGGCCAACGTCCTGACTTTC

v_gene: TRBV27
d_gene: TRBD1
abundance: .
j_gene: TRBJ1-5
CDR3aa: CASSFGQGADQPQHF
CDR3nt: TGTGCCAGCAGCTTCGGACAGGGGGCGGATCAGCCCCAGCATTTT

v_gene: TRBV2
d_gene: TRBD2
abundance: .
j_gene: TRBJ2-5
CDR3aa: CASSDGTSGQETQYF
CDR3nt: TGTGCCAGCAGTGATGGGACTAGCGGACAAGAGACCCAGTACTTC

v_gene: TRBV27
d_gene: .
abundance: .
j_gene: TRBJ2-7
CDR3aa: CASSFQGPIVNEQYF
CDR3nt: TGTGCCAGCAGTTTTCAGGGGCCCATCGTCAACGAGCAGTACTTC

v_gene: TRBV7-6
d_gene: .
abundance: .
j_gene: TRBJ2-6
CDR3aa: CASSLVARVSGANVLTF
CDR3nt: TGTGCCAGCAGCTTAGTGGCCAGGGTTTCTGGGGCCAACGTCCTGACTTTC

v_gene: TRBV5-1
d_gene: TRBD2
abundance: .
j_gene: TRBJ2-3
CDR3aa: CASRFSGRIPDTQYF
CDR3nt: TGCGCCAGCAGATTCAGCGGGAGGATCCCAGATACGCAGTATTTT